This T cell receptor (beta chain) was recorded in a study of T cell changes during pregnancy in multiple sclerosis. Produced via immunoSEQ multiplex PCR; TCRdb's table is partial and in-frame only. The table has around 16,000 clones, about 80% seen once. CDR1 is MNHNS, CDR2 SASEGT, per germline. The CDR3 is made up of 15 amino acids. The V and J ends lost 2 bases and 0 bases respectively, with 10 bases between them. The sequences come from CD8+ T cells from peripheral blood mononuclear cells, collected after pregnancy. This TCR was recovered from a female donor in good health, enrolled as a control in a pregnancy study. This sequence joins TRBV6-1 and TRBJ1-1; D may be TRBD1 (5 bases). In DNA, the CDR3 is TGTGCCAGCAGTGAAAGGAAGGGGCTGAACACTGAAGCTTTCTTT. Translating gives CASSERKGLNTEAFF.